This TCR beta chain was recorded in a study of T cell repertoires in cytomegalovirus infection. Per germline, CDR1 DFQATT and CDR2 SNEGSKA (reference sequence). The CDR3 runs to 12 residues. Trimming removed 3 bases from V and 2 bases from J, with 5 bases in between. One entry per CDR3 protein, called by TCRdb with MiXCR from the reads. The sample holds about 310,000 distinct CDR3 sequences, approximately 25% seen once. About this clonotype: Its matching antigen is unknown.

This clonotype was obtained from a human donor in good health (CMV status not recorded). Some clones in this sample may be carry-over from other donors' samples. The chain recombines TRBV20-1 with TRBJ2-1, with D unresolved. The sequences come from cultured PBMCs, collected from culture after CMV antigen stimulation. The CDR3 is CSARGTYNEQFF. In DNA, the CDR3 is TGCAGTGCTAGGGGGACCTACAATGAGCAGTTCTTC.